One sample yielded the 4 T cell receptor beta chains listed below, sequenced in a study of blood T cell repertoires in COVID-19. Data came from immunoSEQ multiplex PCR; TCRdb stores just in-frame clones and leaves some out. The sample has hundreds of thousands of clones; about nine tenths are singletons. The specimen sequenced was PBMCs or T cells enriched from blood (not recorded which). All receptors come from a woman aged 50 to 60 in a cohort exposed to, infected with or recovered from COVID-19 (not recorded which).

The rearrangement joins TRBV13 to TRBJ2-3, with 10 bases that match TRBD2. The CDR3 is made up of 13 amino acids. J gave up 4 bases and V 5 bases, and 0 bases lay outside the gene matches. From germline, CDR1 is PRHDT and CDR2 FYEKMQ (reference sequence). The CDR3 DNA sequence: TGTGCCAGCAGCCTAGCGGGGGCAGATACGCAGTATTTT. Its protein product is CASSLAGADTQYF.

J is TRBJ1-5 and V is TRBV18; D is perhaps TRBD1 (5 bases). The V gene lost 3 bases and the J gene lost 3 bases, with 21 bases spanning the gap. Looked up from germline, CDR1 is KGHSH and CDR2 is LQKENI. The CDR3 is 18 amino acids. Here the CDR3 reads CASSPPPGTIRINQPQHF. The DNA for the CDR3 is TGTGCCAGCTCACCCCCCCCAGGGACTATTAGAATCAATCAGCCCCAGCATTTT.

This clone was found a few times. The rearrangement links TRBV19 to TRBJ2-2; 7 bases match TRBD1. The germline gives CDR1 LNHDA, CDR2 SQIVND (reference sequence). J was trimmed by 3 bases and V by 6 bases; bases with no gene match: 4. There are 14 residues in the CDR3. The CDR3 coding sequence is TGTGCCAGTAGCTCGACAGGGTACACCGGGGAGCTGTTTTTT. Encoded protein: CASSSTGYTGELFF.

Only one count was recorded for this clone. V usage is TRBV10-3 and J usage is TRBJ1-4, with D hard to call. Per the germline V gene, CDR1 is ENHRY and CDR2 is SYGVKD. The V end was cut by 6 bases, the J end by 8 bases, with 16 bases between. CDR3 length equals 14 residues. In DNA form, the CDR3 reads TGTGCCATCAGCGGGAACGCCGAAAGAGAAAAACTGTTTTTT. Encoded protein: CAISGNAEREKLFF.